This T cell receptor (beta chain) was observed in a study of cytomegalovirus exposure and HLA in healthy donors. Study details: An earlier analysis found 110 million or so unique TCR beta sequences from around 180 million T cells.

Per the germline V gene, CDR1 is LNHDA and CDR2 is SQIVND (reference sequence). The V gene end was trimmed by 0 bases and the J gene end by 10 bases; junction bases not matched to a gene: 14. The CDR3 is 16 residues long. About this clone itself: What it binds is not known.

Study results and limitations: Rare TCR sequences predominated, though certain public TCRs were found in many donors. Accurate prediction of most subjects' HLA-A and HLA-B alleles from TCR beta sequences was reported. Specific recognition of CMV antigens was confirmed in vitro for three chains (all CMV-associated).

The PCR was carried out with 60 Vbeta primers and 13 Jbeta primers. Produced via immunoSEQ multiplex PCR; TCRdb's table is partial and in-frame only. The sample records 70,000 to 95,000 clones, less than 85% being singletons. This rearrangement joins TRBV19 to TRBJ2-5; 7 bases are a match to TRBD2. Input material: PBMCs. This sequence originates from a human donor in good health. DNA of the CDR3: TGTGCCAGTAGTATAGATCTGGCTAGCGGCCCGTTTAACCAGTACTTC. Translation: CASSIDLASGPFNQYF.